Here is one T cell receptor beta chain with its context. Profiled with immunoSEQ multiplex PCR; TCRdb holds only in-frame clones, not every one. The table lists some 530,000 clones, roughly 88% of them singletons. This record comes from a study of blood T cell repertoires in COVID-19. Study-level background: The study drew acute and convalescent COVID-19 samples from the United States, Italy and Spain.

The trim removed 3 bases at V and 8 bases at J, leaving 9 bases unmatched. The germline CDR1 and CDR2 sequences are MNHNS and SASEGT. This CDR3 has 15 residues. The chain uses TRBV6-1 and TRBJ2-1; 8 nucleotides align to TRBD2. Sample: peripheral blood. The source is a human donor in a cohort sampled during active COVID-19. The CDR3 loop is CASSDFPGGRYEQFF. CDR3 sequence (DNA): TGTGCCAGCAGTGATTTCCCGGGAGGGCGATATGAGCAGTTCTTC.